Below, 28 T cell receptor beta chains from the same sample are listed, as sequenced in a study of T cell responses to AZD1222 COVID-19 vaccine. Using immunoSEQ multiplex PCR, the repertoire was profiled, and TCRdb retains in-frame clones only, with some absent. The sample has some 120,000 clones, 75% to 90% seen once. The source material was peripheral blood, sampled on day 0 of AZD1222 vaccination. The receptors originated from an adult in good health.

The chain recombines TRBV7-9 with TRBJ2-3, with no clear D. Trimming removed 4 bases at V and 3 bases at J, with 8 bases between. Germline CDR1 is SEHNR and CDR2 is FQNEAQ (reference sequence). This CDR3 has 13 residues. The CDR3 DNA follows: TGTGCCAGCAGCTACACGAGTACAGATACGCAGTATTTT. The encoded protein is CASSYTSTDTQYF.

CDR3 coding DNA: TGTGCCAGCAGCCAAACATTTTCCACTGAAGCTTTCTTT. Translating it yields CASSQTFSTEAFF. The chain employs TRBV3-1 (or the pseudogene TRBV3-2) and TRBJ1-1; D remains ambiguous. The CDR3 has 13 residues. The germline V gene has CDR1 LGHDT and CDR2 YNNKEL (reference sequence). Trimming removed 2 bases at V and 4 bases at J, with 8 bases between.

The chain couples TRBV28 to TRBJ1-3; D is possibly TRBD1 (5 bases). In germline, CDR1 is MDHEN, CDR2 SYDVKM. V was pared by 1 base and J by 5 bases, with 9 bases between. This CDR3 has 14 amino acids. The CDR3 loop reads CASSLLTARNTIYF. CDR3 DNA sequence: TGTGCCAGCAGTTTATTGACAGCCAGAAACACCATATATTTT.

V usage is TRBV9 and J usage is TRBJ1-3; no definite D call. Germline assignment: CDR1 SGDLS and CDR2 YYNGEE. Trimming stripped 4 bases from V and 2 bases from J, with 10 bases between. CDR3 length: 14 residues. CDR3 nucleotide sequence: TGTGCCAGCAGCAAGAGGGCTCCTGGAAACACCATATATTTT. Its translation: CASSKRAPGNTIYF.

A note on this clone: An end of the junction does not agree with germline; a read error may underlie this. The chain has TRBV30 and TRBJ2-7; D is perhaps TRBD2 (7 bases). The CDR3 consists of 12 residues. Germline V gene sequence: CDR1 GTSNPN, CDR2 SVGIG (reference sequence). The CDR3: CAGRGMDYEQYF. Here the CDR3 DNA reads TGTGCCGGGAGGGGGATGGACTACGAGCAGTACTTC.

V and J are TRBV4-3 and TRBJ1-5, with D unresolved. Trimming shortened V by 5 bases and J by 9 bases, and 17 bases separated the two germline ends. Germline loops: CDR1 LGHNA, CDR2 YSLEER. This CDR3 has 14 amino acids. In DNA form, the CDR3 reads TGCGCCAGCAGCGCTTCGAAAGTCGGGCGGCCCCAGCATTTT. Translating it yields CASSASKVGRPQHF.

The chain is built from TRBV4-1 and TRBJ2-7; possible D gene TRBD2, 6 bases. Per the germline V gene, CDR1 is MGHRA and CDR2 is YSYEKL. The V gene lost 3 bases and the J gene lost 5 bases, with 11 bases spanning the gap. The CDR3 is 13 residues long. The CDR3 nucleotides are TGCGCCAGCAGCCAGAGGAGGGCCAACGAGCAGTACTTC. Encoded protein: CASSQRRANEQYF.

V is TRBV7-2 and J is TRBJ1-5; no definite D call. The germline V and J ends were trimmed by 1 base and 0 bases, with 10 bases remaining between them. The CDR3 spans 16 residues. The germline V gene encodes CDR1 SGHTA and CDR2 FQGNSA. The CDR3 is CASSLVSGYSNQPQHF. The CDR3 coding sequence is TGTGCCAGCAGCTTAGTTTCGGGTTATAGCAATCAGCCCCAGCATTTT.

This clone was detected a few times. The V and J genes are TRBV10-2 and TRBJ2-7; 12 bases are shared with TRBD1. Trimming cost V 5 bases and J 6 bases; bases outside gene matches: 5. The CDR3 is 14 residues long. Per germline, CDR1 WSHSY and CDR2 SAAADI. As DNA, the CDR3 is TGCGCCAGCAGTAAGGGACAGGGGGCGCGCGAGCAGTACTTC. This translates into CASSKGQGAREQYF.

The chain is built from TRBV13 and TRBJ2-1; D gene ambiguous. The V gene lost 3 bases and the J gene lost 0 bases, with 12 bases spanning the gap. CDR3 size: 16 residues. Germline V CDR1 and CDR2: PRHDT, FYEKMQ (reference sequence). The CDR3 loop reads CASSFSGKSSYNEQFF. The CDR3 bases are TGTGCCAGCAGCTTCTCCGGAAAGAGCTCCTACAATGAGCAGTTCTTC.

This chain connects TRBV9 to TRBJ1-2; tentatively, D is TRBD1 (5 bases). V dropped 3 bases and J dropped 4 bases, with 19 bases sitting between them. The CDR3 is 16 residues long. The germline V gene has CDR1 SGDLS and CDR2 YYNGEE. CDR3 bases: TGTGCCAGCAGCGGACCGCATATCAGGGAAACCTATGGCTACACCTTC. Its protein is CASSGPHIRETYGYTF.

This chain uses TRBV6-5 with TRBJ1-5, with D possibly TRBD1 on 5 matching bases. This CDR3 spans 13 amino acids. Trimming pared 6 bases from V and 4 bases from J, leaving 10 bases between. Germline V gene sequence: CDR1 MNHEY, CDR2 SVGAGI. The CDR3 loop reads CASRGDPNQPQHF. In DNA, the CDR3 is TGTGCCAGCAGGGGGGACCCTAATCAGCCCCAGCATTTT.

This clone was seen more than once but under ten times. The V and J genes are TRBV7-9 and TRBJ1-3; no reliable D call. The germline V gene encodes CDR1 SEHNR and CDR2 FQNEAQ (reference sequence). Trimming took off 11 bases at V and 2 bases at J, with 10 bases between the two ends. The CDR3 consists of 12 residues. Here the CDR3 DNA reads TGTGCCCGGAGTCCCCCTGGAAACACCATATATTTT. Its protein is CARSPPGNTIYF. The variable domain in full, with the rest retrieved from reference TRBV7-9 and TRBJ1-3, is DTGVSQNPRHKITKRGQNVTFRCDPISEHNRLYWYRQTLGQGPEFLTYFQNEAQLEKSRLLSDRFSAERPKGSFSTLEIQRTEQGDSAMYLCARSPPGNTIYFGEGSWLTVV.

This chain joins TRBV7-3 and TRBJ1-2; D unclear. Trimming cost V 2 bases and J 10 bases, with 14 bases left between them. This CDR3 contains 13 residues. Germline V gene lookup returns CDR1 SGHTA and CDR2 FQGTGA. This CDR3 is CASSLLLGRDYTF. The DNA of the CDR3 is TGTGCCAGCAGCTTACTCTTAGGGAGGGACTACACCTTC.

The genes are TRBV27 and TRBJ2-7; either TRBD1 or TRBD2 may supply D (5 bases each). The CDR3 runs 16 residues. Trimming removed 0 bases from V and 0 bases from J, with 12 bases in between. Germline V gene sequence: CDR1 MNHEY, CDR2 SMNVEV (reference sequence). CDR3 in amino acids: CASSLSVGAFSYEQYF. For the CDR3, the DNA is TGTGCCAGCAGTTTATCGGTCGGGGCCTTCTCCTACGAGCAGTACTTC.

V usage is TRBV7-9 and J usage is TRBJ1-2; D is ambiguous. The CDR3 is made up of 14 amino acids. The germline V gene encodes CDR1 SEHNR and CDR2 FQNEAQ (reference sequence). V lost 4 bases and J 10 bases, leaving 19 bases between the germline ends. The CDR3 DNA sequence: TGTGCCAGCAGCTATGAGGGCCAGAGTATTGTCTACACCTTC. Encoded protein: CASSYEGQSIVYTF.

The chain employs TRBV27 and TRBJ2-3; 13 nucleotides align to TRBD2. J gave up 3 bases and V 5 bases, and 2 bases lay outside the gene matches. The CDR3 covers 15 residues. Germline V gives CDR1 MNHEY, CDR2 SMNVEV (reference sequence). This CDR3 is CASSRLAGGTDTQYF. CDR3 DNA: TGTGCCAGCAGTCGACTAGCGGGGGGTACAGATACGCAGTATTTT.

This chain links TRBV6-5 with TRBJ1-2; the D gene is possibly TRBD1 (6 bases). Germline assignment: CDR1 MNHEY and CDR2 SVGAGI. The CDR3 totals 12 residues. The V and J ends lost 8 bases and 4 bases respectively, with 11 bases between them. CDR3 DNA sequence: TGTGCCAGCGCAGGGGCCCTCTATGGCTACACCTTC. Its translation is CASAGALYGYTF.

The chain links TRBV5-1 to TRBJ1-2; TRBD1 is a possible D gene (6 bases). Trimming left V 3 bases short and J 2 bases short, with 11 bases between. This CDR3 is built from 14 residues. Germline lookup yields CDR1 SGHRS and CDR2 YFSETQ. The chain's CDR3 is CASSYNRDNYGYTF. The DNA for the CDR3 is TGCGCCAGCAGCTATAACAGGGACAACTATGGCTACACCTTC.

The chain employs TRBV27 and TRBJ2-5; TRBD2 agrees at 7 bases. Germline loops: CDR1 MNHEY, CDR2 SMNVEV (reference sequence). This CDR3 is built from 14 residues. V lost 5 bases and J lost 4; bases outside the gene matches: 7. The CDR3 nucleotides are TGTGCCAGCAGTCGACCGGGACTACTAGAGACCCAGTACTTC. This translates into CASSRPGLLETQYF.

The rearrangement joins TRBV30 to TRBJ1-6; a weak D match, TRBD1 (6 bases). The CDR3 sequence is 14 residues long. Germline CDR1 is GTSNPN and CDR2 is SVGIG (reference sequence). V lost 1 base, J lost 6 bases, and 10 bases lay in between. This CDR3 reads CAWSEGGSNSPLHF. CDR3 sequence (DNA): TGTGCCTGGAGTGAAGGGGGTTCTAATTCACCCCTCCACTTT.

The rearrangement joins TRBV28 to TRBJ2-7; 8 bases agree with TRBD2. Germline assignment: CDR1 MDHEN and CDR2 SYDVKM. V shed 3 bases, J shed 3 bases, and the junction held 7 bases outside the gene matches. The CDR3 has 15 amino acids. In DNA form, the CDR3 reads TGTGCCAGCAGTTTGGGTAGCGGGGAATTCTACGAGCAGTACTTC. Protein sequence: CASSLGSGEFYEQYF.

The rearrangement uses TRBV18 and TRBJ1-1, with D possibly being TRBD1 (5 bases). Germline CDR1 reads KGHSH; CDR2 reads LQKENI. The CDR3 loop spans 14 amino acids. V lost 4 bases to trimming and J lost 5 bases, with 14 bases between them. The DNA for the CDR3 is TGTGCCAGCTCACTCGACGTCAGGGAAACTGAAGCTTTCTTT. This gives the protein CASSLDVRETEAFF.

This chain uses TRBV6-5 with TRBJ1-4; TRBD1 is a possible D gene (6 bases). The V gene lost 4 bases and the J gene lost 5 bases, with 17 bases spanning the gap. Germline V CDR1 and CDR2: MNHEY, SVGAGI. The CDR3 spans 16 residues. The CDR3 nucleotides read TGTGCCAGCAGTTCCTTGGGAGGGGGGTCAAATGAAAAACTGTTTTTT. Translated: CASSSLGGGSNEKLFF.

The J gene is TRBJ2-7, the V gene TRBV5-5; D possibly uses TRBD1 or TRBD2 (6 bases each). Germline V CDR1 and CDR2: SGHKS, YYEKEE (reference sequence). The CDR3 spans 14 residues. The V and J ends lost 0 bases and 3 bases respectively, with 10 bases between them. The CDR3 spells CASSLVGGHYEQYF. The CDR3 nucleotides are TGTGCCAGCAGCTTGGTAGGGGGGCACTACGAGCAGTACTTC. Together with reference TRBV5-5 and TRBJ2-7, the CDR3 gives the full variable domain: DAGVTQSPTHLIKTRGQQVTLRCSPISGHKSVSWYQQVLGQGPQFIFQYYEKEERGRGNFPDRFSARQFPNYSSELNVNALLLGDSALYLCASSLVGGHYEQYFGPGTRLTVT.

The rearrangement joins TRBV9 to TRBJ1-1, with 7 bases lining up with TRBD1. The trim removed 1 base at V and 3 bases at J, leaving 6 bases unmatched. Per the germline V gene, CDR1 is SGDLS and CDR2 is YYNGEE. CDR3 size: 15 residues. CDR3 amino acids: CASSVRQGRDTEAFF. CDR3 DNA sequence: TGTGCCAGCAGCGTACGACAGGGACGGGACACTGAAGCTTTCTTT.

The chain is built from TRBV6-5 and TRBJ1-1; D unresolved. The V and J ends lost 0 bases and 1 base respectively, with 12 bases between them. Germline V gene sequence: CDR1 MNHEY, CDR2 SVGAGI. The CDR3 runs to 16 residues. The chain's CDR3 is CASSYSRATSNTEAFF. CDR3 DNA sequence: TGTGCCAGCAGTTACTCTCGGGCAACCTCGAACACTGAAGCTTTCTTT.

This clone occurred many times. The chain carries TRBV14 and TRBJ1-1; D remains ambiguous. V lost 0 bases and J lost 11, with 7 bases in between. From germline, CDR1 is SGHDN and CDR2 FVKESK. The CDR3 is 11 residues long. The chain's CDR3 is CASSQDLSAFF. The CDR3 DNA reads as TGTGCCAGCAGCCAAGATCTTTCGGCTTTCTTT.